This T cell receptor beta chain was sequenced in a study of T cell clones after liver transplantation. Study-wide results and limits: Small, mixed patient groups and varying post-transplant times limit these conclusions.

The data were produced by immunoSEQ multiplex PCR, yet TCRdb's version contains in-frame clones alone and is incomplete. Here the sample spans tens of thousands of clones, 70% to 75% being singletons. CD3+CD4+ and CD3+CD8+ cells were FACS-sorted from thawed unstimulated PBMCs. V was cut by 1 base and J by 5 bases, with 5 bases left in between. CDR3 length: 11 residues. Germline CDR1 reads SQVTM; CDR2 reads ANQGSEA. Remarks on this clone: The antigen is undetermined.

The chain uses TRBV29-1 and TRBJ2-5, with D unresolved. Sequenced material: CD4+ T cells from blood, taken before liver transplant. The TCR originated in a human donor who received a liver transplant. This chain's CDR3 is CSVEVSETQYF. DNA for the CDR3: TGCAGCGTTGAAGTTAGCGAGACCCAGTACTTC. Full variable domain (outside the CDR3, taken from reference TRBV29-1 and TRBJ2-5): SAVISQKPSRDICQRGTSLTIQCQVDSQVTMMFWYRQQPGQSLTLIATANQGSEATYESGFVIDKFPISRPNLTFSTLTVSNMSPEDSSIYLCSVEVSETQYFGPGTRLLVL.